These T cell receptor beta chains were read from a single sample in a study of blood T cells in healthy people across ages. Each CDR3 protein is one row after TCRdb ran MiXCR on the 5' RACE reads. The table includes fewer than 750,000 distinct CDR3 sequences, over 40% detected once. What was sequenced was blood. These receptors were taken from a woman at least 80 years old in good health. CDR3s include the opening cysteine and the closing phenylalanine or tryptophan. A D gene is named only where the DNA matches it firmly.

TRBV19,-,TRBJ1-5,CASSIPGRDQPQHF
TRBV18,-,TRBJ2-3,CASSRTGTADTQYF
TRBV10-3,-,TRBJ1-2,CAITDQGGGGYGYTF
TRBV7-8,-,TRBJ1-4,CASTPDREKLFF
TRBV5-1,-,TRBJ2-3,CASSLARTASTDTQYF
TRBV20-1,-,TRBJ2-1,CSAPWDISRDEPSSYNEQFF
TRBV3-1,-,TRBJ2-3,CASSQDSLLVSTQYF
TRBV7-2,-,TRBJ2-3,CASSLAHGDTQYF
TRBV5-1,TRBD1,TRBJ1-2,CASSQGVNYGYTF
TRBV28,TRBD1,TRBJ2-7,CASRRGTASYEQYF
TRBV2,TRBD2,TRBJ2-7,CASRGLAGTEYF
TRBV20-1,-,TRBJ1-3,CSARARRGIYF
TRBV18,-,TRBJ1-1,CASSPRRLNTEAFF
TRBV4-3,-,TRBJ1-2,CASSQRATGLDGYTF
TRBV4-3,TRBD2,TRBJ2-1,CASSQELALAGYNEQFF
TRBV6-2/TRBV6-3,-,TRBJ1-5,CASTGQLNQPQHF
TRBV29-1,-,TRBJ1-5,CSVLQGFNQPQHF
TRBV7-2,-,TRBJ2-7,CASSLRQAGEQYF
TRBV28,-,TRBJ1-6,CASSVNSPLHF
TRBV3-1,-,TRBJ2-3,CASSPEGDRPDTQYF
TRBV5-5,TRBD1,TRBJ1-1,CASTPQVGQHTEAFF
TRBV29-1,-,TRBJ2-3,CSVEGDRSDTQYF
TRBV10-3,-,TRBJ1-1,CAIAGQANTEAFF
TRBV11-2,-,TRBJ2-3,CASSMSRGADTQYF
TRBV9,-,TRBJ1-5,CASSVETGTNQPQHF
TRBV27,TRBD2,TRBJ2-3,CASSFLRSGRASDTQYF
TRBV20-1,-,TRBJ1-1,CSARDQYGQYEAFF
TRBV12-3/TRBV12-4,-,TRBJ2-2,CASSLALELRTGELFF
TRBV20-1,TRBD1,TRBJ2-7,CSATLRDRPLSYEQYF
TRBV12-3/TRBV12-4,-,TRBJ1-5,CASSFRQYQPQHF
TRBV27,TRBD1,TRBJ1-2,CASSIGTGRDYGYTF
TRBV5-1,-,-,CASSLGAASSYNEQYF
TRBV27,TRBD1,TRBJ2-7,CASSKPAGTGYPYEQYF
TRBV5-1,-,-,CASSLDGSCEQYF
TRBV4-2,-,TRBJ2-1,CASSQGESSYNEQFF
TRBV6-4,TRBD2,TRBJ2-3,CASSEGGGATDTQYF
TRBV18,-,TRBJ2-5,CASSSAGGETQYF